These 13 T cell receptor beta chains came from one sample sequenced in a study of shared clonotypes between healthy human individuals. Assay used: immunoSEQ multiplex PCR; TCRdb lists only in-frame clones, some missing. Of 100,000 to 120,000 clones listed, about 70% were seen once; the top ten hold around 26%. The sequenced material came from memory CD8+ T cells sorted from blood. The subset was: CD45RO+ cells pooled with CCR7-negative TemRA cells. Receptor source: a woman aged 25 to 45 in good health.

CDR3 residues: CASSLWETYEQYF. The CDR3 nucleotides read TGCGCCAGCAGCTTGTGGGAGACCTACGAGCAGTACTTC. The chain employs TRBV5-1 and TRBJ2-7; tentative D call: TRBD2 (5 bases). Germline CDR1 is SGHRS and CDR2 is YFSETQ. Trimming pared 1 base from V and 2 bases from J, leaving 7 bases between. This CDR3 spans 13 amino acids.

The chain joins TRBV25-1 to TRBJ2-5, with unresolved D. The end of the DNA aligns better with TRBJ2-7, so the J call may be wrong. Germline values: CDR1 MGHDK, CDR2 SYGVNS. This CDR3 is built from 11 residues. For the CDR3, the DNA is TGTGCCAGCAGTCCCTCCTACGAGCAGTACTTC. Amino acids: CASSPSYEQYF.

This chain connects TRBV5-1 to TRBJ2-7; TRBD1 matches 9 bases. CDR3 length: 16 residues. Germline V CDR1 and CDR2: SGHRS, YFSETQ. Trimming at V came to 3 bases and at J to 10 bases, leaving 17 bases not matched to a gene. CDR3 DNA sequence: TGCGCCAGCAGCTCGGTTAGTGTGGACAGGGGTTTTCATCAGTACTTC. Protein sequence: CASSSVSVDRGFHQYF.

The V call is TRBV5-4, the J call TRBJ1-3; 7 positions agree with TRBD1. The CDR3 extends over 15 amino acids. The V gene end was trimmed by 2 bases and the J gene end by 2 bases; junction bases not matched to a gene: 4. CDR1 is SGHNT, CDR2 YYREEE, per germline (reference sequence). DNA of the CDR3: TGTGCCAGCAGCTTACAGGGGATCGCTGGAAACACCATATATTTT. Translated: CASSLQGIAGNTIYF.

The sample holds a few counts of this clone. The V call is TRBV28, the J call TRBJ2-7, with 11 bases matching TRBD2. The CDR3 consists of 14 residues. Trimming removed 10 bases from V and 5 bases from J; junction bases left unmatched: 10. Germline loops: CDR1 MDHEN, CDR2 SYDVKM. The CDR3 is CATAGLAGGNEQYF. The CDR3 bases are TGTGCCACCGCTGGACTAGCGGGCGGTAACGAGCAGTACTTC.

The J gene is TRBJ1-3, the V gene TRBV12-5; the D gene is possibly TRBD1 (6 bases). Germline V gene lookup returns CDR1 LGHNT and CDR2 FRNRAP. The V and J ends lost 7 bases and 2 bases respectively, with 15 bases between them. This CDR3 is built from 15 residues. The CDR3 is CASDGGGKPGNTIYF. The CDR3 DNA sequence: TGTGCTAGTGATGGGGGGGGCAAACCTGGAAACACCATATATTTT.

Regarding this clone: An end of the junction does not agree with germline; a read error may underlie this. The chain employs TRBV6-4 and TRBJ2-6, with D unclear. Germline V CDR1 and CDR2: MRHNA, SNTAGT. The CDR3 extends over 16 amino acids. The CDR3 is CAISESNPSGANVLTF. For the CDR3, the DNA is TGTGCCATCAGTGAGTCGAATCCTTCTGGGGCCAACGTCCTGACTTTC.

This clone was counted ten times or more. This chain connects TRBV6-1 to TRBJ2-2; 14 bases are shared with TRBD2. CDR3 length: 15 residues. V lost 4 bases, J lost 6 bases, and 1 base stayed unmatched. CDR1 MNHNS and CDR2 SASEGT come from the germline V gene. CDR3 residues: CASSGLAGGPGELFF. CDR3 nucleotide sequence: TGTGCCAGCAGTGGACTAGCGGGAGGGCCCGGGGAGCTGTTTTTT.

The chain links TRBV7-8 to TRBJ2-5; 8 nucleotides match TRBD1. Trimming took 4 bases from V and 2 from J; bases not matched to a gene: 3. Germline V gives CDR1 SGHVS, CDR2 FQNEAQ. The CDR3 has 14 residues. For the CDR3, the DNA is TGTGCCAGCAGCTCGGACAGGGTTCAAGAGACCCAGTACTTC. It translates to CASSSDRVQETQYF. The whole variable domain, filled in from reference TRBV7-8 and TRBJ2-5, reads GAGVSQSPRYKVAKRGQDVALRCDPISGHVSLFWYQQALGQGPEFLTYFQNEAQLDKSGLPSDRFFAERPEGSVSTLKIQRTQQEDSAVYLCASSSDRVQETQYFGPGTRLLVL.

In DNA form, the CDR3 reads TGTGCCAGCAGCATAGGACTAGCGGAAACCTACGAGCAGTACTTC. This codes for CASSIGLAETYEQYF. The V gene is TRBV7-3, the J gene TRBJ2-7; 10 bases map to TRBD2. After removal of 5 bases from V and 2 bases from J, the junction contained 6 bases not matched to a gene. CDR1 is SGHTA, CDR2 FQGTGA, per germline. CDR3 length: 15 residues.

The chain links TRBV4-1 to TRBJ2-7; 8 bases are a match to TRBD1. CDR3 length: 15 residues. Germline CDR1 and CDR2: MGHRA and YSYEKL. Germline trimming cut 5 bases from V and 0 bases from J; bases unmatched to any gene: 6. Here the CDR3 DNA reads TGCGCCAGCAGCAGGGACAGGTCCATCTCCTACGAGCAGTACTTC. Encoded protein: CASSRDRSISYEQYF.

This chain joins TRBV19 and TRBJ2-5; D not certain. Germline CDR1 LNHDA, CDR2 SQIVND (reference sequence). CDR3 length: 14 residues. The V end was cut by 5 bases, the J end by 3 bases, with 13 bases between. Written as DNA, the CDR3 is TGTGCCAGTAGTCCCCGAACAGCTGAAGAGACCCAGTACTTC. Translation gives CASSPRTAEETQYF.

This clone appeared many times. The V call is TRBV9, the J call TRBJ2-7, with TRBD2 matching 8 bases. V shed 4 bases and J 2 bases; nucleotides not matched to a gene: 8. Germline CDR1 and CDR2: SGDLS and YYNGEE. The CDR3 is made up of 15 amino acids. The CDR3 bases are TGTGCCAGCAGCCCCGGGGGGGTCGGAACCTACGAGCAGTACTTC. The encoded protein is CASSPGGVGTYEQYF.